Presented here are 30 T cell receptor beta chains from one specimen sequenced in a study of blood T cell repertoires in COVID-19. Profiling relied on immunoSEQ multiplex PCR, and the TCRdb table lists in-frame clones only, not all of them. The table records 55,000 to 75,000 clones, around 86% of them present only once. The sample comprised peripheral blood. The source is a man aged 45-65 years with active COVID-19.

The gene calls are TRBV7-8 and TRBJ2-1; TRBD2 matches 8 bases. The CDR3 length is 15 residues. Trimming at V came to 2 bases and at J to 4 bases, leaving 4 bases not matched to a gene. Germline values: CDR1 SGHVS, CDR2 FQNEAQ. The CDR3 reads CASSLYGGGYNEQFF. DNA of the CDR3: TGTGCCAGCAGCTTATACGGGGGGGGATACAATGAGCAGTTCTTC.

There are a few counts of this clone. This chain uses TRBV18 with TRBJ2-7, with a weak D call TRBD1 (6 bases). Germline V gene data show CDR1 as KGHSH and CDR2 as LQKENI. CDR3 length equals 14 residues. V was trimmed by 3 bases and J by 2 bases, leaving 11 bases between them. CDR3 DNA: TGTGCCAGCTCACCTCCGACAGGACCCTACGAGCAGTACTTC. Protein sequence: CASSPPTGPYEQYF.

J is TRBJ2-7 and V is TRBV6-2 or TRBV6-3; D is perhaps TRBD1 or TRBD2 (9 bases each). Germline values: CDR1 MNHEY, CDR2 SVGEGT. This CDR3 contains 18 residues. V was clipped by 4 bases and J by 4 bases, with 26 bases between them. The CDR3 is CASSSPGQGTSGLYEQYF. The CDR3 DNA is TGTGCCAGCAGTTCTCCGGGACAGGGCACTAGCGGGTTGTACGAGCAGTACTTC.

The genes are TRBV27 and TRBJ1-2; 11 bases line up with TRBD1. V dropped 5 bases and J dropped 4; count of bases not matched to a gene: 9. Germline CDR1 reads MNHEY; CDR2 reads SMNVEV (reference sequence). The CDR3 length is 16 residues. Here the CDR3 DNA reads TGTGCCAGCAGTCTTTGGACAGGGGGCCTACCCTATGGCTACACCTTC. It is translated as CASSLWTGGLPYGYTF.

This chain uses TRBV5-6 with TRBJ2-7; TRBD2 is a possible D gene (6 bases). CDR1 SGHDT and CDR2 YYEEEE come from the germline V gene. CDR3 size: 12 residues. V shed 6 bases and J shed 4 bases, with 11 bases lying between them. The CDR3 spells CASTQGGYEQYF. The CDR3 DNA reads as TGTGCCAGCACCCAGGGAGGTTACGAGCAGTACTTC. The whole variable domain, filled in from reference TRBV5-6 and TRBJ2-7, reads DAGVTQSPTHLIKTRGQQVTLRCSPKSGHDTVSWYQQALGQGPQFIFQYYEEEERQRGNFPDRFSGHQFPNYSSELNVNALLLGDSALYLCASTQGGYEQYFGPGTRLTVT.

The chain has TRBV29-1 and TRBJ2-3, with 7 bases aligning to TRBD1. V lost 5 bases to trimming and J lost 3 bases; unmatched junction nucleotides: 8. The CDR3 runs 14 residues. Germline-derived CDR1 and CDR2 are SQVTM and ANQGSEA. The CDR3 DNA sequence: TGCAGCGTTTGCCTGACAGGGCATACAGATACGCAGTATTTT. This translates into CSVCLTGHTDTQYF.

The chain employs TRBV5-5 and TRBJ1-2, with 7 bases matching TRBD1. V gave up 1 base and J gave up 4 bases; unmatched junction bases: 7. The CDR3 consists of 15 residues. Germline V gives CDR1 SGHKS, CDR2 YYEKEE (reference sequence). Here the CDR3 reads CASSLTGESVYGYTF. The CDR3 bases are TGTGCCAGCAGCTTGACAGGGGAATCGGTCTATGGCTACACCTTC.

This chain connects TRBV6-5 to TRBJ1-1; possible D gene TRBD1, 5 bases. The germline gives CDR1 MNHEY, CDR2 SVGAGI. The CDR3 runs to 15 residues. V was pared by 6 bases and J by 1 base, with 15 bases between. The CDR3 loop is CASSPMGRPNTEAFF. For the CDR3, the DNA is TGTGCCAGCAGCCCGATGGGGCGGCCGAACACTGAAGCTTTCTTT.

The chain employs TRBV4-2 and TRBJ2-3, with D unresolved. Trimming stripped 5 bases from V and 1 base from J, with 13 bases between. There are 15 residues in the CDR3. Germline V gene lookup returns CDR1 LGHNA and CDR2 YNFKEQ. This chain's CDR3 is CASSAEVLRTDTQYF. The CDR3 coding sequence is TGTGCCAGCAGCGCAGAGGTTTTACGCACAGATACGCAGTATTTT.

The rearrangement uses TRBV7-2 and TRBJ2-1; 9 bases map to TRBD2. Germline assignment: CDR1 SGHTA and CDR2 FQGNSA. Trimming removed 6 bases from V and 6 bases from J; junction bases left unmatched: 6. The CDR3 covers 14 residues. The DNA for the CDR3 is TGTGCCAGCAGTCGACCGCGGGGGGGCAATGAGCAGTTCTTC. It is translated as CASSRPRGGNEQFF.

The table lists this clone with a count of one. The chain combines TRBV14 with TRBJ1-3; 7 bases match TRBD1. This CDR3 is 15 amino acids long. The ends lost 4 bases at V and 2 bases at J; junction bases unmatched: 5. CDR1 is SGHDN, CDR2 FVKESK, per germline. The CDR3 sequence is CASSRQGNPGNTIYF. The CDR3 region has the DNA TGTGCCAGCAGCCGACAGGGAAATCCTGGAAACACCATATATTTT.

J is TRBJ2-7 and V is TRBV4-3; the match to TRBD2 covers 7 bases. The junction had 10 bases not matched to a gene; V was cut back by 3 bases and J by 2 bases. CDR3 length: 16 residues. The germline gives CDR1 LGHNA, CDR2 YSLEER. The CDR3 DNA follows: TGCGCCAGCAGCCAGCTATCCTCCGCGGGGGCCTACGAGCAGTACTTC. Translation gives CASSQLSSAGAYEQYF.

The chain uses TRBV30 and TRBJ1-4; D gene ambiguous. CDR1 GTSNPN and CDR2 SVGIG come from the germline V gene (reference sequence). This CDR3 is built from 16 residues. V was clipped by 2 bases and J by 8 bases, with 21 bases between them. CDR3 amino acids: CAWSTSSTPVPEKLFF. CDR3 nucleotides: TGTGCCTGGAGTACTTCGTCGACACCCGTTCCCGAAAAACTGTTTTTT.

This chain connects TRBV5-8 to TRBJ1-5; D remains unclear. This CDR3 has 15 residues. Germline values: CDR1 SGHTS, CDR2 YDEGEE. Deletions cut 0 bases from V and 0 bases from J, with 7 bases between. CDR3 protein: CASSLDGYSNQPQHF. The CDR3 DNA reads as TGTGCCAGCAGCTTGGACGGGTATAGCAATCAGCCCCAGCATTTT.

The rearrangement uses TRBV5-6 and TRBJ1-6; D ambiguous. This CDR3 spans 16 amino acids. The ends were cut back, 2 bases at V and 0 bases at J, with 9 bases in the middle. Germline V gene sequence: CDR1 SGHDT, CDR2 YYEEEE. The CDR3 nucleotides read TGTGCCAGCAGCTTTTTCGAGGGCTCCTATAATTCACCCCTCCACTTT. Amino acid sequence: CASSFFEGSYNSPLHF.

This CDR3 is CSASLSSTDTQYF. In nucleotides, the CDR3 is TGCAGTGCTAGTCTATCATCCACAGATACGCAGTATTTT. The chain uses TRBV20-1 and TRBJ2-3; D remains ambiguous. The length of the CDR3 is 13 residues. The V gene's germline CDR1 is DFQATT and CDR2 SNEGSKA (reference sequence). The germline V and J ends were trimmed by 3 bases and 2 bases, with 9 bases remaining between them.

This clone appeared a single time. V usage is TRBV28 and J usage is TRBJ2-5; TRBD1 might be the D (5 bases). CDR3 length: 15 amino acids. Trimming removed 6 bases from V and 2 bases from J, with 16 bases in between. The germline gives CDR1 MDHEN, CDR2 SYDVKM. The CDR3 DNA reads as TGTGCCAGCAGCCGGGTAAGGGGATTGCAAGAGACCCAGTACTTC. This translates into CASSRVRGLQETQYF.

V gene TRBV7-9 combines with J gene TRBJ2-1; D is possibly TRBD2 (5 bases). The V end lost 1 base, the J end lost 7 bases, and 17 bases lay between the germline ends. This CDR3 region has 16 residues. Germline CDR1 SEHNR, CDR2 FQNEAQ (reference sequence). CDR3 loop: CASSLDRGPGWNEQFF. The CDR3 bases are TGTGCCAGCAGCTTAGATCGTGGGCCGGGATGGAATGAGCAGTTCTTC.

The chain has TRBV28 and TRBJ2-7; the D gene is possibly TRBD1 (5 bases). Germline CDR1 and CDR2: MDHEN and SYDVKM. The V end lost 2 bases, the J end lost 0 bases, and 14 bases lay between the germline ends. This CDR3 is 16 amino acids long. Here the CDR3 reads CASSLNLGRYSYEQYF. The DNA for the CDR3 is TGTGCCAGCAGTTTAAACCTGGGGCGCTACTCCTACGAGCAGTACTTC. The entire variable domain, with the rest obtained from reference TRBV28 and TRBJ2-7, is as follows: DVKVTQSSRYLVKRTGEKVFLECVQDMDHENMFWYRQDPGLGLRLIYFSYDVKMKEKGDIPEGYSVSREKKERFSLILESASTNQTSMYLCASSLNLGRYSYEQYFGPGTRLTVT.

The gene calls are TRBV6-1 and TRBJ2-1; D is uncertain. The length of the CDR3 is 15 residues. Germline V gene data show CDR1 as MNHNS and CDR2 as SASEGT. V lost 2 bases and J lost 9, with 17 bases in between. The CDR3 DNA follows: TGTGCCAGCAGTGAAAGCCCCCTTGCGTTTTCTGAGCAGTTCTTC. Its protein product is CASSESPLAFSEQFF.

The chain combines TRBV29-1 with TRBJ1-1; a possible D gene is TRBD1 (5 bases). The germline V gene has CDR1 SQVTM and CDR2 ANQGSEA. Between the trimmed V and J ends, which lost 7 bases and 0 bases, there was a span of 18 bases. There are 15 residues in the CDR3. CDR3 sequence (DNA): TGCAGCGGCGCGCCAGGGTGGGGCATGAACACTGAAGCTTTCTTT. Protein: CSGAPGWGMNTEAFF.

This clone was counted at least ten times. The CDR3 DNA reads as TGTGCCAGCAGCGTAGAAGGGGCGCAGGACATTCAGTACTTC. It specifies CASSVEGAQDIQYF. V and J are TRBV9 and TRBJ2-4, with D perhaps TRBD1 (5 bases). The germline V gene has CDR1 SGDLS and CDR2 YYNGEE. V dropped 0 bases and J dropped 8 bases, with 12 bases sitting between them. This CDR3 has 14 amino acids.

The V and J genes are TRBV19 and TRBJ1-3; D is uncertain. Trimming left V 11 bases short and J 0 bases short, with 11 bases between. CDR1 is LNHDA, CDR2 SQIVND, per germline (reference sequence). The CDR3 runs to 13 residues. The CDR3 protein is CASKVFSGNTIYF. The CDR3 bases are TGTGCCTCTAAAGTCTTCTCTGGAAACACCATATATTTT. The entire variable domain, with the rest obtained from reference TRBV19 and TRBJ1-3, is as follows: DGGITQSPKYLFRKEGQNVTLSCEQNLNHDAMYWYRQDPGQGLRLIYYSQIVNDFQKGDIAEGYSVSREKKESFPLTVTSAQKNPTAFYLCASKVFSGNTIYFGEGSWLTVV.

The chain links TRBV2 to TRBJ2-3; D is perhaps TRBD1 (5 bases). Germline V gene data show CDR1 as SNHLY and CDR2 as FYNNEI. V gave up 1 base and J gave up 5 bases, with 7 bases separating them. This CDR3 is built from 13 residues. The CDR3 loop is CASSEGTGDTQYF. The CDR3 DNA is TGTGCCAGCAGTGAAGGTACAGGAGATACGCAGTATTTT.

The chain combines TRBV6-1 with TRBJ2-1; the D gene is possibly TRBD2 (6 bases). V lost 4 bases and J lost 0, with 16 bases in between. This CDR3 contains 17 residues. Per the germline V gene, CDR1 is MNHNS and CDR2 is SASEGT. In nucleotides, the CDR3 is TGTGCCAGCAGTGGCCGGGCTAGCGATAGCTCCTACAATGAGCAGTTCTTC. Translation: CASSGRASDSSYNEQFF.

The V gene is TRBV7-3, the J gene TRBJ2-3; 7 nucleotides match TRBD2. This CDR3 is 15 amino acids long. J lost 5 bases, V lost 1 base, and 6 bases had no gene match. Looked up from germline, CDR1 is SGHTA and CDR2 is FQGTGA. The CDR3 DNA follows: TGTGCCAGCAGCTTAAGTGCGGGAGCGGGAGATACGCAGTATTTT. Translating gives CASSLSAGAGDTQYF. Supplemented by reference TRBV7-3 and TRBJ2-3, the full variable domain reads GAGVSQTPSNKVTEKGKYVELRCDPISGHTALYWYRQSLGQGPEFLIYFQGTGAADDSGLPNDRFFAVRPEGSVSTLKIQRTERGDSAVYLCASSLSAGAGDTQYFGPGTRLTVL.

Notes on this clone: Because it lacks the conserved phenylalanine or tryptophan at the end, this CDR3 is likely a read error. It is unclear where the CDR3 begins or ends on the DNA, so no DNA is shown, and the CDR3 is as TCRdb lists it. The rearrangement uses TRBV4-3 and TRBJ2-7; the table names TRBD1, a call not compared with the DNA. A total of 11 residues make up the CDR3, ends included. Germline V CDR1 and CDR2: LGHNA, YSLEER. The chain's CDR3 is CASSPNRALTL.

This chain uses TRBV30 with TRBJ1-3, with TRBD1 identical over 7 bases. The J segment lost 2 bases and the V segment lost 1 base, leaving 5 bases of the junction unmatched. Germline lookup yields CDR1 GTSNPN and CDR2 SVGIG (reference sequence). The CDR3 covers 15 residues. The CDR3 reads CAWSGGGTAGNTIYF. The CDR3 DNA sequence: TGTGCCTGGAGTGGGGGCGGGACAGCTGGAAACACCATATATTTT.

This clone was seen only a few times. The chain recombines TRBV2 with TRBJ1-6; TRBD1 is a possible D gene (5 bases). In germline, CDR1 is SNHLY, CDR2 FYNNEI. With 7 bases removed from V and 3 bases from J, the gap between germline ends came to 13 bases. This CDR3 comprises 15 residues. CDR3 protein: CASTGQDNYNSPLHF. For the CDR3, the DNA is TGTGCCAGCACGGGCCAGGACAACTATAATTCACCCCTCCACTTT.

This clone was observed a single time. V gene TRBV28 combines with J gene TRBJ2-1, with 14 bases matching TRBD2. The CDR3 loop spans 19 amino acids. Germline V gives CDR1 MDHEN, CDR2 SYDVKM. V was clipped by 3 bases and J by 4 bases; unmatched bases: 11. DNA for the CDR3: TGTGCCAGCAGTTTTCCCGGGACTAGCGGGAGAGACGCATACAATGAGCAGTTCTTC. Residues: CASSFPGTSGRDAYNEQFF.